This T cell receptor beta chain was observed in a study of identical twins. Each CDR3 protein is one row after TCRdb ran MiXCR on the 5' RACE reads. The data hold 400,000 to 500,000 distinct CDR3 sequences, with about a fifth observed a single time. J lost 2 bases, V lost 3 bases, and 5 bases had no gene match. The germline gives CDR1 DFQATT, CDR2 SNEGSKA (reference sequence). This CDR3 is built from 14 residues. The table lists this clonotype with a few counts. The chain is built from TRBV20-1 and TRBJ2-3; 7 bases match TRBD2. The sample was naive T cells sorted from blood. The sequence was collected from a man aged 45 to 65 in good health. The CDR3 sequence: CSARLSGTTDTQYF. The CDR3 nucleotides are TGCAGTGCTAGGCTGAGCGGGACCACAGATACGCAGTATTTT.